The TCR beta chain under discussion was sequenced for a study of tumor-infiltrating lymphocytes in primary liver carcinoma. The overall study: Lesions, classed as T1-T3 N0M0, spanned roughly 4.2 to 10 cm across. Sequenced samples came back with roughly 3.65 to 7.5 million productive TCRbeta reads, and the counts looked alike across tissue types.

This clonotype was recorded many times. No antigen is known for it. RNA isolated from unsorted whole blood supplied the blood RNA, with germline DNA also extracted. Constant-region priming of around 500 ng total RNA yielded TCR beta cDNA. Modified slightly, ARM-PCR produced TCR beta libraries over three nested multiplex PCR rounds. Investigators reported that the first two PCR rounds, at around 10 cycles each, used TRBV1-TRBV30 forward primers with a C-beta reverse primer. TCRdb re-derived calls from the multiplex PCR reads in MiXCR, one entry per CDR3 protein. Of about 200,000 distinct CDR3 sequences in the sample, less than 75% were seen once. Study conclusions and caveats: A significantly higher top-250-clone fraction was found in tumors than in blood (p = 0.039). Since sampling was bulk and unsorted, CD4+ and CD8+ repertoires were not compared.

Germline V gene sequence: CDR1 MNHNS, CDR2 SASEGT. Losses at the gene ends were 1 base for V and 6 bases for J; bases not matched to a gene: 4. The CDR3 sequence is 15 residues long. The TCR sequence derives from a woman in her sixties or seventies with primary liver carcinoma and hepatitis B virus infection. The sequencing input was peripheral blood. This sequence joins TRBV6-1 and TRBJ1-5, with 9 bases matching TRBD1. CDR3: CASSEGQGEFQPQHF. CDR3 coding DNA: TGTGCCAGCAGTGAAGGACAGGGGGAGTTTCAGCCCCAGCATTTT.